This T cell receptor beta chain was documented in a study of T cells in localized non-small cell lung cancer. Study-wide results and limits: Adjacent uninvolved lung had the highest clonality, suggesting focused antigen responses. When the top 100 tumor clones were examined, a median approximately 57 of them also appeared in the adjacent lung, which was paired and uninvolved.

This table comes from immunoSEQ multiplex PCR, and its TCRdb copy is limited to in-frame clones, with some not included. Among 50,000 to 75,000 clones listed, around 90% were seen once. Remarks on this clone: Its antigen is unknown.

The TCR sequence derives from a man aged 40 to 70 with stage I squamous cell lung carcinoma. Material: peripheral blood, obtained before any cancer treatment.

CDR3 bases: TGTGCCAGTAGTACCGGACAGCGGGGCTACACCTTC. It is translated as CASSTGQRGYTF. The chain is built from TRBV19 and TRBJ1-2, with D possibly matching TRBD1 (6 bases). The CDR3 runs 12 residues. Germline V CDR1 and CDR2: LNHDA, SQIVND (reference sequence). V was shortened by 4 bases and J by 8 bases, with 11 bases between the two germline ends.